The 15 T cell receptor beta chains below come from one sample, sequenced in a study of low-dose radiotherapy and immunotherapy resistance in tumors. Time point denoted: before trial treatment. Alpha- and beta-chain coverage of first-strand cDNA came from TRAV- and TRBV-specific primers. TCR amplification ran 20 PCR cycles using constant-region and V-primer adapter primers. In TCRdb, the reads were re-called with MiXCR into one record per CDR3 protein. The data contain 55,000 to 65,000 distinct CDR3 sequences, less than 30% of them singletons. Sample: PBMCs, taken before treatment. These receptors all come from a male donor with rectosigmoid adenocarcinoma.

This clonotype has a count of ten or more. J is TRBJ1-3 and V is TRBV6-2 or TRBV6-3; possible D gene TRBD1, 5 bases. Between the trimmed V and J ends, which lost 2 bases and 5 bases, there was a span of 16 bases. Germline values: CDR1 MNHEY, CDR2 SVGEGT. This CDR3 comprises 16 residues. CDR3 in DNA: TGTGCCAGCAGTTACGGGACGCCGCTTGGTAGAAACACCATATATTTT. Encoded protein: CASSYGTPLGRNTIYF.

This clonotype appeared many times. V gene TRBV9 combines with J gene TRBJ2-4, with D maybe TRBD2 (5 bases). V lost 0 bases, J lost 6 bases, and 7 bases lay in between. The CDR3 consists of 13 residues. CDR1 and CDR2 from the germline V gene are SGDLS and YYNGEE. The CDR3 DNA reads as TGTGCCAGCAGCGTAGATGAGGGAAACATTCAGTACTTC. Protein: CASSVDEGNIQYF.

This clonotype showed up many times. The chain carries TRBV27 and TRBJ1-1; possibly TRBD1 for D (5 bases). The V end lost 6 bases, the J end lost 0 bases, and 17 bases lay between the germline ends. Germline assignment: CDR1 MNHEY and CDR2 SMNVEV (reference sequence). CDR3 length: 16 amino acids. CDR3 sequence reads: CASRTLRGTMNTEAFF. The CDR3 DNA reads as TGTGCCAGCAGAACCCTTCGGGGGACCATGAACACTGAAGCTTTCTTT.

The sample holds many counts of this clonotype. The genes are TRBV12-3 or TRBV12-4 and TRBJ2-1; the D is unclear. The CDR3 consists of 14 residues. V was shortened by 7 bases and J by 0 bases, with 10 bases between the two germline ends. The CDR3 coding sequence is TGTGCCAGCAATGCAGCGAGCTCCTACAATGAGCAGTTCTTC. Encoded protein: CASNAASSYNEQFF.

This clonotype was seen at least ten times. The J gene is TRBJ2-5, the V gene TRBV24-1; D tentatively fits TRBD1 or TRBD2 (5 bases each). Germline V gene lookup returns CDR1 KGHDR and CDR2 SFDVKD. The CDR3 has 13 residues. The ends were cut back, 7 bases at V and 3 bases at J, with 11 bases in the middle. CDR3 nucleotides: TGTGCCACCAGACCGGGGACGGAAGAGACCCAGTACTTC. Translation: CATRPGTEETQYF.

This clonotype was picked up many times. This chain uses TRBV29-1 with TRBJ2-7; 8 bases match TRBD1. The germline gives CDR1 SQVTM, CDR2 ANQGSEA. With V trimmed by 7 bases and J by 5 bases, 10 bases remained unmatched. The CDR3 is made up of 13 amino acids. The CDR3 DNA reads TGCAGCGGTCGGACAGGGCTTTTGGACGAGCAGTACTTC. It specifies CSGRTGLLDEQYF.

The chain links TRBV29-1 to TRBJ2-2; no firm D call. The germline V gene has CDR1 SQVTM and CDR2 ANQGSEA. Between the trimmed V and J ends, which lost 7 bases and 4 bases, there was a span of 10 bases. CDR3 length: 12 amino acids. The CDR3 DNA sequence: TGCAGCGCCTCACAGTTCACCGGGGAGCTGTTTTTT. It codes for CSASQFTGELFF.

The table lists this clonotype with many counts. The rearrangement joins TRBV18 to TRBJ1-5; D gene uncertain. Germline CDR1 KGHSH, CDR2 LQKENI. This CDR3 comprises 14 residues. V was pared by 1 base and J by 2 bases, with 6 bases between. The CDR3 region is CASSPQTGNQPQHF. DNA for the CDR3: TGTGCCAGCTCACCACAAACAGGCAATCAGCCCCAGCATTTT.

This clonotype was seen at least ten times. The chain carries TRBV6-2 or TRBV6-3 and TRBJ1-5; TRBD1 aligns across 7 bases. The J segment lost 8 bases and the V segment lost 7 bases, leaving 8 bases of the junction unmatched. The CDR3 loop spans 13 amino acids. In germline, CDR1 is MNHEY, CDR2 SVGEGT. The CDR3 sequence is CASTSGGGEPQHF. The CDR3 bases are TGTGCCAGCACCTCAGGGGGGGGAGAGCCCCAGCATTTT.

This clonotype was counted at least ten times. The rearrangement uses TRBV20-1 and TRBJ2-1; 7 bases align to TRBD1. V shed 4 bases and J 7 bases; nucleotides not matched to a gene: 28. This CDR3 is 20 amino acids long. Germline V gene data show CDR1 as DFQATT and CDR2 as SNEGSKA (reference sequence). DNA for the CDR3: TGCAGTGCTAAAAGCCACAACCAGGGGGACCTTACCCTCAACTGGAATGAGCAGTTCTTC. This gives the protein CSAKSHNQGDLTLNWNEQFF.

Comments on this clonotype: A far larger clone lies a single base away; this is likely a read error. The V gene is TRBV6-8, the J gene TRBJ2-7, with unresolved D. The germline CDR1 and CDR2 sequences are MNHGY and SAAAGT. This CDR3 contains 13 residues. V was clipped by 7 bases and J by 3 bases, with 13 bases between them. This CDR3 reads CASNLGSIYEQYF. The CDR3 DNA is TGTGCCAGCAATTTGGGCAGCATCTACGAGCAGTACTTC.

A single count supports this clonotype. The genes are TRBV2 and TRBJ2-3; TRBD1 matches 7 bases. V gave up 9 bases and J gave up 12 bases; unmatched junction bases: 6. Looked up from germline, CDR1 is SNHLY and CDR2 is FYNNEI. CDR3 size: 10 residues. The CDR3 sequence: CARRQGSQYF. Written as DNA, the CDR3 is TGTGCCAGGAGACAGGGCAGTCAGTATTTT.

This clonotype was observed at least ten times. The rearrangement uses TRBV15 and TRBJ2-5; no reliable D call. The germline CDR1 and CDR2 sequences are LNHNV and YYDKDF (reference sequence). V gave up 8 bases and J gave up 5 bases, with 6 bases separating them. The CDR3 runs 10 residues. The chain's CDR3 is CATGRETQYF. The CDR3 DNA is TGTGCCACCGGCCGGGAGACCCAGTACTTC.

This clonotype was counted between two and nine times. The chain recombines TRBV30 with TRBJ1-1; a weak D match, TRBD1 (5 bases). The CDR3 covers 15 residues. Germline V lookup: CDR1 GTSNPN, CDR2 SVGIG (reference sequence). The germline V and J ends were trimmed by 2 bases and 4 bases, with 17 bases remaining between them. CDR3 nucleotide sequence: TGTGCCTGGAGTAGGCAGGATGTGAGGGGCACTGAAGCTTTCTTT. This sequence encodes CAWSRQDVRGTEAFF.

This clonotype was observed at least ten times. The chain has TRBV6-5 and TRBJ2-3; D possibly corresponds to TRBD2 (6 bases). Germline lookup yields CDR1 MNHEY and CDR2 SVGAGI. This CDR3 has 13 residues. The V gene lost 8 bases and the J gene lost 5 bases, with 14 bases spanning the gap. CDR3 DNA: TGTGCCAGCTCGGGGGACCCCGTAGATACGCAGTATTTT. This sequence encodes CASSGDPVDTQYF.